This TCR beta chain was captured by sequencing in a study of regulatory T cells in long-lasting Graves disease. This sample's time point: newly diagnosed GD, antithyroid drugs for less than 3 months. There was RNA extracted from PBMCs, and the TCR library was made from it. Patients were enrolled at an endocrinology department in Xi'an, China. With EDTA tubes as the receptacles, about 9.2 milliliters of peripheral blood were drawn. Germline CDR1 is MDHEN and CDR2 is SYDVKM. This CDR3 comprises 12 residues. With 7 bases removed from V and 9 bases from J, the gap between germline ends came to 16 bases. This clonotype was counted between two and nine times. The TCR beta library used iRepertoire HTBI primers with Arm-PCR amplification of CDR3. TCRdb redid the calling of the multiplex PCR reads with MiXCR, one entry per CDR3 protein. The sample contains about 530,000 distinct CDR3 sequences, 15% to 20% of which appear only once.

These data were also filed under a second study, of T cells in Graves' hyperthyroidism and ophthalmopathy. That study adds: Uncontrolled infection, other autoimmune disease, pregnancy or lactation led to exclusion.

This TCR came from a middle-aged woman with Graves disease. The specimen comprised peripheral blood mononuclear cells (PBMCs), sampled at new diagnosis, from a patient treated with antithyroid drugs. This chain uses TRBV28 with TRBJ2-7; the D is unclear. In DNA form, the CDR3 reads TGTGCCAGCACTTACCCGACCGGGCGGCAGTACTTC. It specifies CASTYPTGRQYF.